What follows describes a single T cell receptor (beta chain). This clonotype was counted a few times. Its target antigen remains unknown. No base qualities exist here, and no much larger clone lies one base off it. The data originate from a study of CD8+CD57+ T cells in acquired aplastic anemia listed by TCRdb under 2018. Some background on the complete study: DNA extracted from sorted CD4+ and CD8+ cells had a mean of around 3 ug, with a range of about 0.18 to 27.4 ug. CD8+CD57+ expansion was defined as frequency above the mean frequency observed in healthy subjects. Overall results and qualifications from the work: Patients and healthy controls showed no significant difference in CD8+ Simpson's diversity (P=0.060). About 30 CD8+ CDR3 sequences were found to be shared between patients and controls, but these sequences appeared to be highly expressed in patients and within the immunodominant clones of the patients.

Genomic DNA was used as template for profiling of TCR beta VDJ combinations and CDR3 sequences. TCR repertoire sequencing was run on an Illumina HiSeq 2000. Turning to the authors' computational methods: TRBV/TRBJ rearrangement plots, CDR3 size and DJ length profiles, and Simpson's diversity index were used to assess repertoires. Whichever DNA sequence was most abundant in the deep sequencing data was defined as the immunodominant clone. CDR3 amino acid sequences were checked for sharing between subjects and were compared against published repertoires and the VDJdb database. TCRdb reran the public reads through fastp at Q25 and MiXCR, keeping productive beta chains. Rows with a matching CDR3 protein are joined into one entry that keeps the most common DNA and genes. The authors' filters were not applied to this entry. The sample table records about 200,000 distinct CDR3 sequences; 50% to 70% of these occur just once. Of the sample, roughly 61% falls within the top ten clones.

The CDR3 runs 14 residues from the cysteine to the phenylalanine. Only CDR3 DNA is held: 42 bases, read in frame from base 1. V is cut back by 2 bases and J by 4 bases, with 3 bases in the junction unmatched. CDR1 WSHSY and CDR2 SAAADI are derived from the germline V gene. The patients picked for sequencing were ones in whom flow cytometry had shown an expansion of CD8+CD57+ cells. Severe acquired aplastic anemia was diagnosed in all patients according to International Study of Aplastic Anemia and Agranulocytosis and Camitta criteria. At the time blood was sampled, none of the patients had received any therapy. TCR repertoires of sorted CD4+ and CD8+ blood T cells from severe aplastic anemia patients and healthy subjects were deep-sequenced in the study. In the USA, patient enrollment took place under clinicaltrials.gov protocols 00001620, 01623167, 00001397, 00071045, 00081523 and 00961064. Ficoll-Paque density gradient centrifugation was used to isolate peripheral blood mononuclear cells. Before DNA extraction, CD4+ and CD8+ T cells were sorted by FACS or by magnetic beads.

This clonotype originated in a human donor with aplastic anemia. Sample: sorted CD4+, CD8+, or CD8+CD57+ T cells (not recorded which) from PBMCs. The chain is assembled from TRBV10-2 and TRBJ1-1; TRBD1 lines up with 8 middle nucleotides. The CDR3 amino acid sequence is: CASSEDRGGTEAFF. The DNA sequence reads TGCGCCAGCAGTGAGGACAGGGGTGGCACTGAAGCTTTCTTT.